This TCR beta chain stems from a study of T cells in Graves' hyperthyroidism and ophthalmopathy. Study observations and caveats: Ophthalmopathy could be told apart from stable hyperthyroidism with a 13 V-J model.

Patients aged 18 to 65 had newly diagnosed hyperthyroidism lasting under 2 months. The PBMCs were taken from around 9.1 ml of fresh peripheral blood. The source material, RNA transcripts, was used to amplify TCR beta CDR3 regions. A first-round RT-PCR of the TCR CDR3 used the HTBI primer set. MiXCR was run by TCRdb on the multiplex PCR reads, yielding one entry per CDR3 protein. The table includes a few hundred thousand distinct CDR3 sequences, around a fifth detected once. At least ten counts were recorded for this clonotype. Antigen specificity is unknown. The sequence was collected from a woman aged 50 to 60 with Graves' hyperthyroidism. Sequenced sample: blood.

CDR3 coding DNA: TGTGCCAGCTCATTGGACACCCCCAATGAGCAGTTCTTC. Amino acid sequence: CASSLDTPNEQFF. This chain connects TRBV18 to TRBJ2-1, with D tentatively TRBD1 (5 bases). The CDR3 consists of 13 residues. CDR1 and CDR2 from the germline V gene are KGHSH and LQKENI. V dropped 5 bases and J dropped 6 bases, with 11 bases sitting between them.